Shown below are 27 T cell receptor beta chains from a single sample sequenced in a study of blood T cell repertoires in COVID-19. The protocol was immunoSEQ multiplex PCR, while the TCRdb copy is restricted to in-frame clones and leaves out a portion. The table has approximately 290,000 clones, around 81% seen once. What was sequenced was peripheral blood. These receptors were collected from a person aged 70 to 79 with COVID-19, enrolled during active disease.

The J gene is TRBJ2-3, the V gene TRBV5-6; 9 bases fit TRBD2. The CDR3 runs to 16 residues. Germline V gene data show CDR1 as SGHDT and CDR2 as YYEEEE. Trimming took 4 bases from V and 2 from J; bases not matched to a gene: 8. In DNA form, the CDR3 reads TGTGCCAGCAGCCTGGGCGGGGGGGCCGACACAGATACGCAGTATTTT. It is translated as CASSLGGGADTDTQYF.

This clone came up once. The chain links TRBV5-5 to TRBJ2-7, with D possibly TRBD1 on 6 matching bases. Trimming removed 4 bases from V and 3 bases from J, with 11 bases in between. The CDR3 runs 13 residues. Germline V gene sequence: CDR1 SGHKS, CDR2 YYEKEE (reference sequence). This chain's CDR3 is CASSPGQSYEQYF. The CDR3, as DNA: TGTGCCAGCAGCCCAGGACAGAGCTACGAGCAGTACTTC.

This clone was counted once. The CDR3 DNA is TGCGCCAGCAGCCAACGATCAGGGGCTATTAACTATGGCTACACCTTC. Its translation is CASSQRSGAINYGYTF. The chain combines TRBV4-3 with TRBJ1-2, with TRBD1 as a possible D gene (6 bases). The CDR3 loop spans 16 amino acids. CDR1 and CDR2 from the germline V gene are LGHNA and YSLEER. Deletions cut 2 bases from V and 1 base from J, with 14 bases between.

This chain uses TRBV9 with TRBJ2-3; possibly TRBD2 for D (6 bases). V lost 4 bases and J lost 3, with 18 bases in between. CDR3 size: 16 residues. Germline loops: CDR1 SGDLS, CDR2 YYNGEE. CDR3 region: CASSPPFAEGTDTQYF. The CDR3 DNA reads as TGTGCCAGCAGCCCCCCCTTCGCGGAGGGAACAGATACGCAGTATTTT.

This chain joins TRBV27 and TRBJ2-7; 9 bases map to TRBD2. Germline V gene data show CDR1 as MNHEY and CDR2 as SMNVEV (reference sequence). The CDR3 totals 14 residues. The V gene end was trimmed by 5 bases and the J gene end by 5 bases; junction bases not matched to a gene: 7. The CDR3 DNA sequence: TGTGCCAGCAGTCCTAGCGGGATAGCAGACGAGCAGTACTTC. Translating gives CASSPSGIADEQYF.

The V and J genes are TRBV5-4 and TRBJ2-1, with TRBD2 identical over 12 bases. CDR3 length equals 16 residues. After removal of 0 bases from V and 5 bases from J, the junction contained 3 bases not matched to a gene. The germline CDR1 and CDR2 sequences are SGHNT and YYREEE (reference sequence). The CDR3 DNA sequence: TGTGCCAGCAGCTTGGCTTGGACTAGCGGGAACAATGAGCAGTTCTTC. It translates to CASSLAWTSGNNEQFF.

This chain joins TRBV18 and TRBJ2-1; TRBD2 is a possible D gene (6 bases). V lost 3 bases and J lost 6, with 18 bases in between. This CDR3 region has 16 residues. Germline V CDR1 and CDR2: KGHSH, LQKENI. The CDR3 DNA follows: TGTGCCAGCTCACCGTACGGGGGTACCGGGGGCAATGAGCAGTTCTTC. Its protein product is CASSPYGGTGGNEQFF.

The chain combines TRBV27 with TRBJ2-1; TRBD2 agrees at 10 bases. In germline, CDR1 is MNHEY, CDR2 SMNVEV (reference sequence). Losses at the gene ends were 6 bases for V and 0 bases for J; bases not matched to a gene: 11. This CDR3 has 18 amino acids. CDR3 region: CASSLKIAGGFSYNEQFF. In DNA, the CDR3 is TGTGCCAGCAGCTTAAAAATAGCGGGGGGATTCTCCTACAATGAGCAGTTCTTC.

The CDR3 region has the DNA TGTGCCAGCAGCCAGGGGGGACAGGCGTATGGCTACACCTTC. Amino acid sequence: CASSQGGQAYGYTF. The chain has TRBV3-1 (or the pseudogene TRBV3-2) and TRBJ1-2; 8 bases agree with TRBD1. V was clipped by 3 bases and J by 5 bases; unmatched bases: 5. Germline CDR1 reads LGHDT; CDR2 reads YNNKEL (reference sequence). This CDR3 contains 14 residues.

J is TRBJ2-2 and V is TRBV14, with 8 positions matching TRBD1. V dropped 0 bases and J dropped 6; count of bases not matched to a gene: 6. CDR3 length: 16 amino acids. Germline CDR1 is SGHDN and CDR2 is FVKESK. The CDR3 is CASSQDIGRGPGELFF. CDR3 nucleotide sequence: TGTGCCAGCAGCCAAGATATCGGCAGGGGGCCCGGGGAGCTGTTTTTT. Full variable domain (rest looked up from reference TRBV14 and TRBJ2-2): EAGVTQFPSHSVIEKGQTVTLRCDPISGHDNLYWYRRVMGKEIKFLLHFVKESKQDESGMPNNRFLAERTGGTYSTLKVQPAELEDSGVYFCASSQDIGRGPGELFFGEGSRLTVL.

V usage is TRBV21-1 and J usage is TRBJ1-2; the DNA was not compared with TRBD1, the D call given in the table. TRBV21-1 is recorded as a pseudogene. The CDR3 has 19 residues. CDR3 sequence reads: CASSKPRDSLQLRFYGYTF. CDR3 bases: TGTGCCAGCAGCAAACCCCGGGACAGCCTACAACTAAGATTCTATGGCTACACCTTC.

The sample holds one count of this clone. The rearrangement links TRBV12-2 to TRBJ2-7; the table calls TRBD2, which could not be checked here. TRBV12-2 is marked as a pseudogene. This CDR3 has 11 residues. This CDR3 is CAKVTEYEQYF. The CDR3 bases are TGTGCGAAAGTCACCGAGTACGAGCAGTACTTC.

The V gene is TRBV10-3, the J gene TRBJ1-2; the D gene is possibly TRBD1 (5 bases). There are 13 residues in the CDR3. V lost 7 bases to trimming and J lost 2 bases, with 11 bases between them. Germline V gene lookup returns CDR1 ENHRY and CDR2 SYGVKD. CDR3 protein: CAITGDRNYGYTF. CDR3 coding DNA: TGTGCCATCACCGGTGACAGAAACTATGGCTACACCTTC.

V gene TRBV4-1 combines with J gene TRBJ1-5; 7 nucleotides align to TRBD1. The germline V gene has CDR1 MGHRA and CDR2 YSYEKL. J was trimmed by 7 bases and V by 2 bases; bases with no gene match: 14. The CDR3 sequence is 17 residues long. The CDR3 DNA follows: TGCGCCAGCAGCCAAACTACCAGGGACAGCCGAGGGCAGCCCCAGCATTTT. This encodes CASSQTTRDSRGQPQHF.

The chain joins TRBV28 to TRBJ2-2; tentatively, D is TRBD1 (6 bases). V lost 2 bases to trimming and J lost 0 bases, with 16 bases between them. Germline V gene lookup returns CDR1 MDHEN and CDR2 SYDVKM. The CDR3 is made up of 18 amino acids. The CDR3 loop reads CASSLGGRGFSNTGELFF. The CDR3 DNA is TGTGCCAGCAGTTTAGGGGGCAGGGGTTTCTCGAACACCGGGGAGCTGTTTTTT. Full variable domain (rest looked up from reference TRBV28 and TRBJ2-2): DVKVTQSSRYLVKRTGEKVFLECVQDMDHENMFWYRQDPGLGLRLIYFSYDVKMKEKGDIPEGYSVSREKKERFSLILESASTNQTSMYLCASSLGGRGFSNTGELFFGEGSRLTVL.

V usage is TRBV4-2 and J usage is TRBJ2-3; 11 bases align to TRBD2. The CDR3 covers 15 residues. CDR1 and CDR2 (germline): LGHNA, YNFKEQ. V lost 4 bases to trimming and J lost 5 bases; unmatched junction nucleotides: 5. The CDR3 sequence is CASSLPGLAEDTQYF. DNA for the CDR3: TGTGCCAGCAGCCTCCCGGGACTAGCGGAAGATACGCAGTATTTT.

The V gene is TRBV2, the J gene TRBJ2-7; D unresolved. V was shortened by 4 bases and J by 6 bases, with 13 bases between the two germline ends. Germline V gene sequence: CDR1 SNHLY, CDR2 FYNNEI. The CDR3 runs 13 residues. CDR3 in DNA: TGTGCCAGCAGTGGGCGGCCCTCGGGCGAGCAGTACTTC. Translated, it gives CASSGRPSGEQYF.

CDR3 sequence reads: CASSPGDRGFVSNQPQHF. The CDR3 coding sequence is TGTGCCAGCTCACCAGGGGACAGGGGATTTGTCAGCAATCAGCCCCAGCATTTT. The gene calls are TRBV18 and TRBJ1-5; 10 bases match TRBD1. CDR1 and CDR2 (germline): KGHSH, LQKENI. V gave up 2 bases and J gave up 1 base; unmatched junction bases: 8. The CDR3 spans 18 residues.

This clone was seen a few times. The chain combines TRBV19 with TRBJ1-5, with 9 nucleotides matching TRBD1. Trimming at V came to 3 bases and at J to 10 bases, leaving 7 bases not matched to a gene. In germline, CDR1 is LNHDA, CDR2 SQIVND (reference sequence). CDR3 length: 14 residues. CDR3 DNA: TGTGCCAGTAGTATGGGGGACAGGGCAGACCCCCAGCATTTT. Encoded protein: CASSMGDRADPQHF.

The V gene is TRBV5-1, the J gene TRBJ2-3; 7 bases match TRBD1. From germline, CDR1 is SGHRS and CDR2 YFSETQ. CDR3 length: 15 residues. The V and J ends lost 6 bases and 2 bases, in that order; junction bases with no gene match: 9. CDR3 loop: CASNQGVTATDTQYF. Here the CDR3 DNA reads TGCGCCAGCAATCAGGGGGTTACTGCCACAGATACGCAGTATTTT.

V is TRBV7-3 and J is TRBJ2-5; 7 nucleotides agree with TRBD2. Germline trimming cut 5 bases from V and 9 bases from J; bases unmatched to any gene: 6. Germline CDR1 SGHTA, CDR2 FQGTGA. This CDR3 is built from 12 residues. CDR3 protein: CASSPLGGAQYF. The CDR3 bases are TGTGCCAGCAGCCCCTTGGGGGGGGCCCAGTACTTC.

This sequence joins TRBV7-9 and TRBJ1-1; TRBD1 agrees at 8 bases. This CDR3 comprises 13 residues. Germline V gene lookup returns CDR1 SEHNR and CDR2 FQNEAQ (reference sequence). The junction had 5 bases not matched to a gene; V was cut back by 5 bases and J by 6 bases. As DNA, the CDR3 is TGTGCCAGCAGCCTCGGACAGGGCGCTGAAGCTTTCTTT. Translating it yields CASSLGQGAEAFF.

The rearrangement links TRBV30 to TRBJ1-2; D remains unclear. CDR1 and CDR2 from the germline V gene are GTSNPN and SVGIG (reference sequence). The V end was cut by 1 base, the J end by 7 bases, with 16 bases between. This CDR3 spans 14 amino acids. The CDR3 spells CAWSAEGFGPGYTF. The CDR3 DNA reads TGTGCCTGGAGTGCCGAGGGTTTTGGGCCTGGCTACACCTTC.

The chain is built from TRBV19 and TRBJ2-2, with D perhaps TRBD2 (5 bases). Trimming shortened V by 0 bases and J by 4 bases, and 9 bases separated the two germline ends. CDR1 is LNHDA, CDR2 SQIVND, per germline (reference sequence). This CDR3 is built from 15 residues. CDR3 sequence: CASSIERGGTGELFF. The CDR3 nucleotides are TGTGCCAGTAGTATAGAACGGGGTGGCACCGGGGAGCTGTTTTTT.

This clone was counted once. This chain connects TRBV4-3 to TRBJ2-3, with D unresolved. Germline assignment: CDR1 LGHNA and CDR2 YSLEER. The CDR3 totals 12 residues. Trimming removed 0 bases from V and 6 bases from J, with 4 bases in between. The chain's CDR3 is CASSQEADTQYF. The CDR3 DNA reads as TGCGCCAGCAGCCAAGAGGCTGATACGCAGTATTTT.

CDR3 sequence reads: CATSDSGFGQPQHF. DNA for the CDR3: TGTGCCACCAGTGATTCAGGGTTTGGCCAGCCCCAGCATTTT. The V gene is TRBV24-1, the J gene TRBJ1-5; TRBD1 might be the D (5 bases). Trimming left V 2 bases short and J 7 bases short, with 11 bases between. The CDR3 spans 14 residues. Germline CDR1 reads KGHDR; CDR2 reads SFDVKD.

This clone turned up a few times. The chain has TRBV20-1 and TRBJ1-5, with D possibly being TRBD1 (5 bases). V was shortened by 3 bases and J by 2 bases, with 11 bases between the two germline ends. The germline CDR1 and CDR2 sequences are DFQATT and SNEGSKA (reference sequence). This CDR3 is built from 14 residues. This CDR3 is CSASTRDGNQPQHF. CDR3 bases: TGCAGTGCTAGTACCAGGGATGGCAATCAGCCCCAGCATTTT.